This T cell receptor beta chain was recorded in a study of T cell repertoires in cytomegalovirus infection. Study summary: Recently described HLA-C-restricted plus well-studied HLA-B-restricted CMV epitopes were used. CMV infection and matching HLA type were both indicated by public TCR beta signatures. General observations from the study: What dominated the ex vivo response were HLA-C-restricted CMV-specific TCR beta clonotypes. Carriers of CMV and the relevant HLA type were discriminated by public TCR beta frequency.

CDR1 is LNHDA, CDR2 SQIVND, per germline (reference sequence). The CDR3 extends over 16 amino acids. The V and J ends lost 2 bases and 2 bases, in that order; junction bases with no gene match: 8. Of note for this clonotype: Its antigen is as yet unknown.

TCRdb re-derived calls from the reads in MiXCR, one entry per CDR3 protein. The repertoire holds fewer than 1,000,000 distinct CDR3 sequences, around 30% seen once, with 11% to 15% in the top ten. V is TRBV19 and J is TRBJ2-7, with 8 bases lining up with TRBD2. The sequence derives from a human donor in good health (CMV status not recorded). Some clones in this sample may be carry-over from other donors' samples. This sample comprised cultured CD8+ T cells from PBMCs, obtained from culture after CMV antigen stimulation. This CDR3 is CASSINARGGAYEQYF. The CDR3 bases are TGTGCCAGTAGTATAAATGCTCGGGGGGGAGCCTACGAGCAGTACTTC.